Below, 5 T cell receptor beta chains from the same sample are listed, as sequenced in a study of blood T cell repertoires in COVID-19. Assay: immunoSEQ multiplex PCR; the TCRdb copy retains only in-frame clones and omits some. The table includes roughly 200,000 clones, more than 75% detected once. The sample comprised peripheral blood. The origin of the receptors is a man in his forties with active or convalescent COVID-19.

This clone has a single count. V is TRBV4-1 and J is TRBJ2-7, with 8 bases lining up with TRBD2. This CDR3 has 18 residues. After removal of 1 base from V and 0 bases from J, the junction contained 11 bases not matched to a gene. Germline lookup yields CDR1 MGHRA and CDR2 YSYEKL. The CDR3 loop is CASSQATIAGGNSYEQYF. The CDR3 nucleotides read TGCGCCAGCAGCCAAGCTACGATTGCGGGGGGTAACTCCTACGAGCAGTACTTC.

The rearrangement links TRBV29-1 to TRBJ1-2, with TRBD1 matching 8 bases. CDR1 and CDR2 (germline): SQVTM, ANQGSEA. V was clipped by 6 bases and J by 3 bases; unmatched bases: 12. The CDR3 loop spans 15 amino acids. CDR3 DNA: TGCAGCGTCGGTCAGGCAGGGGGCGTTTACTATGGCTACACCTTC. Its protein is CSVGQAGGVYYGYTF.

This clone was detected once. In nucleotides, the CDR3 is TGTGCCAGCAGCTTGGCGGTTACAGTCCCCTCTGGAAACACCATATATTTT. It yields the protein CASSLAVTVPSGNTIYF. The chain couples TRBV5-6 to TRBJ1-3; no reliable D call. The germline V gene encodes CDR1 SGHDT and CDR2 YYEEEE. The CDR3 is 17 residues long. Trimming stripped 0 bases from V and 0 bases from J, with 13 bases between.

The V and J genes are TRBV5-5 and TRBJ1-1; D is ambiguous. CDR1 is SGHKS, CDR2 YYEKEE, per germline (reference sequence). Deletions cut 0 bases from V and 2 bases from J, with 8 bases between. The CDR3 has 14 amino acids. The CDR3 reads CASSLVGVNTEAFF. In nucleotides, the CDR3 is TGTGCCAGCAGCTTGGTCGGGGTTAACACTGAAGCTTTCTTT.

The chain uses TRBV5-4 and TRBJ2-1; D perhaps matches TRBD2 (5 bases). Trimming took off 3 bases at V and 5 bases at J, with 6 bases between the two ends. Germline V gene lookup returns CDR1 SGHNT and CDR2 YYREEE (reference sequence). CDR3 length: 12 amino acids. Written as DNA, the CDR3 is TGTGCCAGCAGCTCGGGGAACAATGAGCAGTTCTTC. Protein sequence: CASSSGNNEQFF.